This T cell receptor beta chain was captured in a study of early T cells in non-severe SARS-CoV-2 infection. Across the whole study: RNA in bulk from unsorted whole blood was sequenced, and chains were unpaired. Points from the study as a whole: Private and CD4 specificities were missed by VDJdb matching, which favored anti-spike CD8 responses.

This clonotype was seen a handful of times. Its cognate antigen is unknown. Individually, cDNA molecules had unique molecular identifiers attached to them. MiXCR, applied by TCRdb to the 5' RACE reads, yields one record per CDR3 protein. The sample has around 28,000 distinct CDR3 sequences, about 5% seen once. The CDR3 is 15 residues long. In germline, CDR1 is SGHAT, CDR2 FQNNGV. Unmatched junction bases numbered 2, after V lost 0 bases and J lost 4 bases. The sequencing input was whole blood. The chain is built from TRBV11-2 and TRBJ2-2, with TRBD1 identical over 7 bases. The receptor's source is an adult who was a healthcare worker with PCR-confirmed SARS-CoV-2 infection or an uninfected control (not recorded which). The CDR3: CASSLDPGGTGELFF. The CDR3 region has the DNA TGTGCCAGCAGCTTAGACCCAGGGGGCACCGGGGAGCTGTTTTTT.